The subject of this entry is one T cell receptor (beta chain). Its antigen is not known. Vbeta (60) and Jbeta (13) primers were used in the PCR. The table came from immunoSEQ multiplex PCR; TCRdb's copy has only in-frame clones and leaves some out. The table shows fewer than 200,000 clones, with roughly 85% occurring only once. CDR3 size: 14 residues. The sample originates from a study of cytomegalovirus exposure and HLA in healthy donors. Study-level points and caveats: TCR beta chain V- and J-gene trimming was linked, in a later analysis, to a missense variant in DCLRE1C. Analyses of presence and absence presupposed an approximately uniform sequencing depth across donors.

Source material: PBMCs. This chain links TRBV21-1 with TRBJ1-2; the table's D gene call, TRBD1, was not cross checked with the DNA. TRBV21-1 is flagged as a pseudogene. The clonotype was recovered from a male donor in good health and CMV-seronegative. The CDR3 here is CASSNIPGNYGYTF. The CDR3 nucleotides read TGTGCCAGCAGCAACATTCCAGGGAACTATGGCTACACCTTC.